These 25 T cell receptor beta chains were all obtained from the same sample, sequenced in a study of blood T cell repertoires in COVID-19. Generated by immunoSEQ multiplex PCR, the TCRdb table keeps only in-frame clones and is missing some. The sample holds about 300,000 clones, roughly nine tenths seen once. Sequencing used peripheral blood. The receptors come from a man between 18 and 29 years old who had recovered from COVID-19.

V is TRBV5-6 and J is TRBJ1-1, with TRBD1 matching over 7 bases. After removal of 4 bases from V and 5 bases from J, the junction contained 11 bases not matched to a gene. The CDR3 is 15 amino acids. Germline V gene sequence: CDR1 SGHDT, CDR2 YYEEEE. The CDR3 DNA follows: TGTGCCAGCAGCCTATTAACAGGGGTTCGAACTGAAGCTTTCTTT. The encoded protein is CASSLLTGVRTEAFF.

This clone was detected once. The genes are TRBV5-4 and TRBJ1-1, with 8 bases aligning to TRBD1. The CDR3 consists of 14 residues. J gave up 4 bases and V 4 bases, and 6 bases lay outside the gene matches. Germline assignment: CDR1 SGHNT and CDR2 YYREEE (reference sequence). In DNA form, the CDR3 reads TGTGCCAGCAGCCCGGGACAGGCCGGCACTGAAGCTTTCTTT. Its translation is CASSPGQAGTEAFF.

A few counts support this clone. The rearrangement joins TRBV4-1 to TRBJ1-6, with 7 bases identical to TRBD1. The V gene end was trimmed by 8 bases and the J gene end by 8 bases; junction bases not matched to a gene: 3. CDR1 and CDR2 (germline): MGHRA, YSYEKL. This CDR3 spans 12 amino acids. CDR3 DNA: TGCGCCAGCTCGGACAGGCATTCACCCCTCCACTTT. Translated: CASSDRHSPLHF.

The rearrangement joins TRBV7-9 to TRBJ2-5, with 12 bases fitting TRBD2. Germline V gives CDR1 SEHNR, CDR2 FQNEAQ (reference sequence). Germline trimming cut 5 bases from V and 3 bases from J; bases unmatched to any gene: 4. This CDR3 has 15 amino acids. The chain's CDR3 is CASSATSGGKETQYF. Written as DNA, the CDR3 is TGTGCCAGCAGCGCGACTAGCGGGGGAAAAGAGACCCAGTACTTC.

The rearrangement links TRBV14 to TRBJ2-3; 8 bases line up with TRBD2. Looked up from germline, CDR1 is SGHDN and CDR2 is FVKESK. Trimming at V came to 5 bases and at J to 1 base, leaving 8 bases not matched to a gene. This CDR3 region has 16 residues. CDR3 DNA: TGTGCCAGCAGCTCTCCACGGCGGGGGGGCACAGATACGCAGTATTTT. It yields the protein CASSSPRRGGTDTQYF.

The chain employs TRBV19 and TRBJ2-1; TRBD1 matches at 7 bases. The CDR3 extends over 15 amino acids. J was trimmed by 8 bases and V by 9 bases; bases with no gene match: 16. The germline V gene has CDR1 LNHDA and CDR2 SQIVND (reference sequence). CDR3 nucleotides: TGTGCCAGCAAAACCGGGACAGTCCTGGGCGATGAGCAGTTCTTC. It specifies CASKTGTVLGDEQFF.

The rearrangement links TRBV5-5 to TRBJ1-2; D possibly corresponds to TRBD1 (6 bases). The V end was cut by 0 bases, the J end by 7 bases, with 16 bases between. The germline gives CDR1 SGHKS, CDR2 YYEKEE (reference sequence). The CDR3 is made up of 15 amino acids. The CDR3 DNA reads TGTGCCAGCAGCTTGGTTGTCAGGGGAGAAGGTGGCTACACCTTC. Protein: CASSLVVRGEGGYTF.

For the CDR3, the DNA is TGTGCCAGCAGCGTCGGGGGGGAGCTGTTTTTT. As protein: CASSVGGELFF. The V and J genes are TRBV9 and TRBJ2-2; unclear D gene. CDR1 is SGDLS and CDR2 is YYNGEE in the germline V gene. V dropped 2 bases and J dropped 8 bases, with 4 bases sitting between them. The CDR3 spans 11 residues.

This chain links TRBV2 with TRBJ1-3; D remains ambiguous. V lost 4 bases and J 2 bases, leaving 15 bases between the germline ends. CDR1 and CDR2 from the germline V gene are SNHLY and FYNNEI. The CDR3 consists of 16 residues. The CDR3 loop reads CASSGGVGLPGNTIYF. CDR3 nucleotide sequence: TGTGCCAGCAGTGGGGGAGTAGGGCTCCCTGGAAACACCATATATTTT.

The CDR3 loop reads CASSYSGQPWAPQHF. The CDR3, as DNA: TGTGCCAGCAGTTACTCGGGACAGCCGTGGGCGCCCCAGCATTTT. The rearrangement joins TRBV6-5 to TRBJ1-5; 7 bases are a match to TRBD1. The CDR3 length is 15 residues. Germline-derived CDR1 and CDR2 are MNHEY and SVGAGI. Germline trimming cut 0 bases from V and 9 bases from J; bases unmatched to any gene: 8.

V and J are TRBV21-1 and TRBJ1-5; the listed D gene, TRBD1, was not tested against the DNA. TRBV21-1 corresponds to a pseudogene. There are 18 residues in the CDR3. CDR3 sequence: CASSIQSGRDRGNQPQHF. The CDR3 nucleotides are TGTGCCAGCAGCATACAAAGTGGGAGGGACAGGGGCAATCAGCCCCAGCATTTT.

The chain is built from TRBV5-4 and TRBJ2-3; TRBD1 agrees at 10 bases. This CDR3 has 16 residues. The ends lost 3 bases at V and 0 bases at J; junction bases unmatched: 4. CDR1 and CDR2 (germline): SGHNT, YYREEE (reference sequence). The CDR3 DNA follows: TGTGCCAGCAGCTGGGGACAGGGGACTAGCACAGATACGCAGTATTTT. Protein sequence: CASSWGQGTSTDTQYF. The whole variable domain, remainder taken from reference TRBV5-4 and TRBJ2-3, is ETGVTQSPTHLIKTRGQQVTLRCSSQSGHNTVSWYQQALGQGPQFIFQYYREEENGRGNFPPRFSGLQFPNYSSELNVNALELDDSALYLCASSWGQGTSTDTQYFGPGTRLTVL.

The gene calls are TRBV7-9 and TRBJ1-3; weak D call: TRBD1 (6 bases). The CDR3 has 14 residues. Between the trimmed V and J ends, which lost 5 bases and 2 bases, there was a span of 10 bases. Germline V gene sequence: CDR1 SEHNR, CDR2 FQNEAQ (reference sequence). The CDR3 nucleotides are TGTGCCAGCAGCCTTGACAGGACTGGAAACACCATATATTTT. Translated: CASSLDRTGNTIYF.

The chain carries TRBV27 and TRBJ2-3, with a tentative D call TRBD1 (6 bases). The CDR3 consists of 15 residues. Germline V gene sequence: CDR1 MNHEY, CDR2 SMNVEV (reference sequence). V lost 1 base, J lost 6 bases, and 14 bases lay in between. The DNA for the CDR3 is TGTGCCAGCAGTTTATTAGGGACACGACTTGATACGCAGTATTTT. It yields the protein CASSLLGTRLDTQYF.

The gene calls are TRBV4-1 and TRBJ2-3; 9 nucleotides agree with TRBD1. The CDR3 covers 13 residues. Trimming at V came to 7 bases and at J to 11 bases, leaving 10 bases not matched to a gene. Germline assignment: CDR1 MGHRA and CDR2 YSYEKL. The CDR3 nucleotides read TGCGCCAGCAAGGACAGGGGATGGGGGGGGCAGTATTTT. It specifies CASKDRGWGGQYF.

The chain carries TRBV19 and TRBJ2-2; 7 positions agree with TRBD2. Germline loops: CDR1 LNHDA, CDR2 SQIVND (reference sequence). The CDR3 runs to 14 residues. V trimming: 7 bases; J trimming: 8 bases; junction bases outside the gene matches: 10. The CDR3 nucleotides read TGTGCCAGTACCCCTCTGGGGGGGACGGGGGAGCTGTTTTTT. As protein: CASTPLGGTGELFF.

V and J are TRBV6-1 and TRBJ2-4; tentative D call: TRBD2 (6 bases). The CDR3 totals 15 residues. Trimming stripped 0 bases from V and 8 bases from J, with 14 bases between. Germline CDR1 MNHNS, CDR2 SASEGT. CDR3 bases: TGTGCCAGCAGTGAAGCGGGGGGTCTTAAACACATTCAGTACTTC. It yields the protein CASSEAGGLKHIQYF.

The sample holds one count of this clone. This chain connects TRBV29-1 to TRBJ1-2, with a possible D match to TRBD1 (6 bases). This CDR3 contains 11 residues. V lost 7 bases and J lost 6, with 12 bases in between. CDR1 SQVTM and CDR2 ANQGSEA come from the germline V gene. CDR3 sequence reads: CSGQGQNGYTF. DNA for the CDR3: TGCAGCGGCCAGGGGCAGAATGGCTACACCTTC.

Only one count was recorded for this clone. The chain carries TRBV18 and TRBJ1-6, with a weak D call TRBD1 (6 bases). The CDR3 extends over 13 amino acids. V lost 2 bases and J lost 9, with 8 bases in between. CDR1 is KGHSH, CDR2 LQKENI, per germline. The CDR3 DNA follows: TGTGCCAGCTCACCAGGGGGCGGTTCACCCCTCCACTTT. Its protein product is CASSPGGGSPLHF. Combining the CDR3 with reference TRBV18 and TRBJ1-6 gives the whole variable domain NAGVMQNPRHLVRRRGQEARLRCSPMKGHSHVYWYRQLPEEGLKFMVYLQKENIIDESGMPKERFSAEFPKEGPSILRIQQVVRGDSAAYFCASSPGGGSPLHFGNGTRLTVT.

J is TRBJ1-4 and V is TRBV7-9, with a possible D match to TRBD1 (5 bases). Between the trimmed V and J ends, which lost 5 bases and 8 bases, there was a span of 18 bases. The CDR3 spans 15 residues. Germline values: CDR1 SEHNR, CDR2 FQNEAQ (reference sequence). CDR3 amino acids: CASSRLGGNGEKLFF. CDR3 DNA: TGTGCCAGCAGCCGCCTTGGGGGGAATGGGGAAAAACTGTTTTTT.

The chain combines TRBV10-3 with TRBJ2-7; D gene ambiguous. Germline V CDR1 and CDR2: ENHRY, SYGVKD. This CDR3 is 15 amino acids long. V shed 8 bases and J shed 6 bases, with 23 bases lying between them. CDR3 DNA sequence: TGTGCCATCGCTCCCTTAGAGCCCACTATTAGCGAGCAGTACTTC. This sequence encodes CAIAPLEPTISEQYF.

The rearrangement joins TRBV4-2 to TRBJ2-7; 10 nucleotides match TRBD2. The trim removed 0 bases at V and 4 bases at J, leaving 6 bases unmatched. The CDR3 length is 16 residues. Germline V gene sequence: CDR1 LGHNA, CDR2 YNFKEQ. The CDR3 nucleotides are TGTGCCAGCAGCCAAGAGGCTAGCGGGAGTGGTTACGAGCAGTACTTC. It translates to CASSQEASGSGYEQYF.

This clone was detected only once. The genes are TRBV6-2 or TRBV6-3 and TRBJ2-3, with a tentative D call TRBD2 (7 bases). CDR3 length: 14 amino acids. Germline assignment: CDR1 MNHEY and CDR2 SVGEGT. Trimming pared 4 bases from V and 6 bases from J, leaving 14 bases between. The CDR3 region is CASSWTSGGDTQYF. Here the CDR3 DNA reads TGTGCCAGCAGTTGGACTAGTGGGGGCGATACGCAGTATTTT.

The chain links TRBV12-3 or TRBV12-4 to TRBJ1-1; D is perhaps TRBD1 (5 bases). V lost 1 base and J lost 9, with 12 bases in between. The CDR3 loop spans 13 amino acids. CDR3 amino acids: CASSLVGEEQAFF. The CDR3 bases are TGTGCCAGCAGTTTAGTAGGGGAGGAGCAAGCTTTCTTT.

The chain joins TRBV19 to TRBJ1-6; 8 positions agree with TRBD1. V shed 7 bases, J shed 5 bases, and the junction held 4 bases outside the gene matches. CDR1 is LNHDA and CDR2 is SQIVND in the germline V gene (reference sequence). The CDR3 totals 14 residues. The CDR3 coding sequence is TGTGCCAGTAAGTCGGGACAGGATAATTCACCCCTCCACTTT. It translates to CASKSGQDNSPLHF.